This T cell receptor beta chain was sequenced during a study of blood T cell repertoires in COVID-19. Whole-study context: COVID-19 samples from acute and convalescent phases originated in the United States, Italy and Spain. T cells, B-cell-depleted T cells, or PBMCs supplied cDNA or gDNA.

This CDR3 has 13 amino acids. V gave up 1 base and J gave up 7 bases; unmatched junction bases: 4. Germline V gene data show CDR1 as MNHNS and CDR2 as SASEGT. In the study's own analysis: Counts of nucleated cells, estimated from reference gene primer amplification, were obtained. Generated by immunoSEQ multiplex PCR, the TCRdb table keeps only in-frame clones and is missing some. From that table come the V and J calls and clone size; the DNA was used to work out D and trimming. The data hold about 69,000 clones, with 86% observed a single time. Enrollment of patients from Seattle took place during active infection, with longitudinal follow-up.

This chain connects TRBV6-1 to TRBJ2-7; 7 bases align to TRBD1. This sequence originates from a man aged 35 to 55 with COVID-19, enrolled during active disease. The sequencing sample was made of peripheral blood. The CDR3 DNA follows: TGTGCCAGCAGTGAAGAGAGGGGGCGGGAGCAGTACTTC. It codes for CASSEERGREQYF.